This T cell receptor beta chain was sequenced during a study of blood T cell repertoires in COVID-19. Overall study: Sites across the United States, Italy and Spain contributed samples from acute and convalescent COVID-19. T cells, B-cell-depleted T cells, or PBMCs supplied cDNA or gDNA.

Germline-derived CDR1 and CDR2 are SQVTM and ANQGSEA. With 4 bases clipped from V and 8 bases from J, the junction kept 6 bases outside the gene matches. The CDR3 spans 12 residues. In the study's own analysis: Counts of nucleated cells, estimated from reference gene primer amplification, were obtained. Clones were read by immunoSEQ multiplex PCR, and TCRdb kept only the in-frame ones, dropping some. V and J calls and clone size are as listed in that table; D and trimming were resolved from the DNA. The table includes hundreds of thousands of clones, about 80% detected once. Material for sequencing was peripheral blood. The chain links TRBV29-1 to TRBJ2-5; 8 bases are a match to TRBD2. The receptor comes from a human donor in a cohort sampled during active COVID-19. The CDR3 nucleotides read TGCAGCGTTGTTGTGGCGGGAGGTACCCAGTACTTC. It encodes CSVVVAGGTQYF.